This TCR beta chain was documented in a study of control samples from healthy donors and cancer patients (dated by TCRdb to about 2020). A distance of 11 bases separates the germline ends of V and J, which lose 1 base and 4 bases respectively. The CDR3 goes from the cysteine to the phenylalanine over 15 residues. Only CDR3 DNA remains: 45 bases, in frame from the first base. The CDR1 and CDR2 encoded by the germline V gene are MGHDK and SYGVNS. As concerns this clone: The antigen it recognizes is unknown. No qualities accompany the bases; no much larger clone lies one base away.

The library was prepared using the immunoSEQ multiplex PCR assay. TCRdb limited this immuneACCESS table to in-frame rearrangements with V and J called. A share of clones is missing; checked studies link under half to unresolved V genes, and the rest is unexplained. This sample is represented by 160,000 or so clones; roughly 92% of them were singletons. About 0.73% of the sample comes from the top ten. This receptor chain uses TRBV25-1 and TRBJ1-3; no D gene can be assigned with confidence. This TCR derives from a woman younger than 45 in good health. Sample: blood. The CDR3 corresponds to CASSEWLGGGNTIYF. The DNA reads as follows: TGTGCCAGCAGTGAATGGTTGGGAGGCGGAAACACCATATATTTT.